This TCR beta chain was observed in a study of shared T cell receptors in the human thymus (dated by TCRdb to about 2021). The study in broad terms: The study investigated the way shared, self-reactive T-cell receptor alpha chains are produced in the human thymus.

Library method: the immunoSEQ multiplex PCR assay. TCRdb provides this immuneACCESS table in a form limited to in-frame rearrangements. Some clones are lacking; in checked studies, under half of them reflect an unresolved V gene, and why the rest are absent is not known. The sample records 650,000 to 950,000 clones, 80% to 90% of which are singletons. About 0.0098% of the sample belongs to the ten largest clones. Remarks on this clone: The specificity of this receptor is unknown. No base-level quality is on record; no much larger clone is a single base apart.

CDR1 and CDR2 are drawn from the germline V gene (reference sequence): MNHNY, SVGAGI. V sheds 4 bases and J sheds 6 bases, leaving 13 bases between their ends. From its cysteine to its phenylalanine, the CDR3 spans 13 amino acids. Kept here is only the CDR3 DNA, which spans 39 bases and is read in frame from base 1. This same sample was also part of a study on human thymus T cells. As the second publication notes: In Finland, the donors were immunologically healthy infants who were having open corrective cardiac surgery for congenital heart defects. The thymus tissue came from surgical resects taken out during corrective cardiac surgery. Usage of V and J gene segments appeared to be biased in both the thymic and the peripheral blood repertoires. The related research found that thymic TCR repertoires overlapped highly between unrelated individuals. TCR alpha and beta repertoires from roughly eight infant thymus samples and a few related peripheral blood samples were characterized in the study. Donor ages ranged from about 6 to 250 days, and the cohort comprised six or seven male and a couple of female infants. Thymocytes were released mechanically from tissue and stored at -70 °C as pellets of roughly 8.5-32 million cells. Genomic DNA was extracted from frozen cell pellets with a QIAsymphony instrument. The immunoSEQ multiplex PCR assay was used to amplify the TCRB and TCRAD loci from a standardized quantity of quality-controlled genomic DNA. The V(D)J region was spanned by amplicons of a length sufficient to cover the CDR3 and to identify V and J genes. The amplicons were sequenced on an Illumina platform via the commercial immunoSEQ service. Primer bias and sequencing errors were corrected as previously described, and TCRAD and TCRB definitions were based on the IMGT database. immunoSEQ Analyzer 3.0 and VDJTools were used for repertoire analysis, which covered basic statistics, V/J segment usage, diversity estimates, rarefaction and pairwise overlap. To estimate diversity, the Chao1, ChaoE, Efron-Thisted, Shannon and inverse Simpson indices were applied, and diversity was also estimated on datasets down-sampled to the smallest sample. Repertoire overlap was assessed by strict matching of CDR3 nucleotide sequence, V gene and J gene, and clustering was done by Jaccard-based multidimensional scaling. On average, thymus samples yielded some 810,000 unique TCRB clonotypes, whereas blood samples yielded about 80,000.

Sample: thymocytes. The chain employs TRBV6-6 and TRBJ2-7, with a tentative D gene TRBD1 over 6 matching bases. The TCR sequence derives from a girl less than two years old with a congenital heart defect. Donor details come from another sample of the same person, matched by shared clones. In nucleotides, the sequence is TGTGCCAGCAGTTTAAGACAGGAACCCGAGCAGTACTTC. Translation gives CASSLRQEPEQYF.